This entry lists 18 T cell receptor beta chains sequenced from one sample in a study of graft-versus-host responses after intestinal transplantation. Sequencing used immunoSEQ multiplex PCR; TCRdb keeps in-frame clones, though not all of them. Of 13,000 or so clones listed, almost 85% are singletons. The sample here was PBMCs, taken after intestinal transplantation. The receptors were gathered from a human patient who received an intestinal transplant, so some T cells may come from the graft donor.

This clone turned up a few times. The rearrangement joins TRBV6-1 to TRBJ1-2; 9 bases fit TRBD1. The trim removed 7 bases at V and 8 bases at J, leaving 14 bases unmatched. Germline CDR1 reads MNHNS; CDR2 reads SASEGT. This CDR3 is built from 15 residues. The DNA for the CDR3 is TGTGCCAGCAATTTGAACAGGGGGCTTGATGGCGGCTACACCTTC. Its protein product is CASNLNRGLDGGYTF.

This clone was recorded only once. The chain employs TRBV29-1 and TRBJ1-1; tentatively, D is TRBD1 (5 bases). Germline CDR1 reads SQVTM; CDR2 reads ANQGSEA. V was cut by 1 base and J by 2 bases, with 17 bases left in between. The CDR3 spans 16 residues. The CDR3 loop reads CSVEGRAKQENTEAFF. In DNA, the CDR3 is TGCAGCGTTGAAGGCCGAGCTAAACAGGAAAACACTGAAGCTTTCTTT.

The chain employs TRBV19 and TRBJ2-4; D is unresolved. V gave up 6 bases and J gave up 3 bases, with 12 bases separating them. CDR1 is LNHDA, CDR2 SQIVND, per germline (reference sequence). This CDR3 region has 14 residues. In nucleotides, the CDR3 is TGTGCCAGTAGGGAAGACTGGATCAAAAACATTCAGTACTTC. Encoded protein: CASREDWIKNIQYF.

The chain couples TRBV19 to TRBJ2-7, with 11 bases that match TRBD2. Germline CDR1 LNHDA, CDR2 SQIVND (reference sequence). The CDR3 sequence is 15 residues long. V was clipped by 6 bases and J by 2 bases; unmatched bases: 6. The CDR3 bases are TGTGCCAGTAGATATGGGACTAGCGGTACCTACGAGCAGTACTTC. This sequence encodes CASRYGTSGTYEQYF.

CDR3 in amino acids: CASSVRDRVGEIHF. The CDR3 nucleotides read TGTGCCAGCAGTGTAAGGGACAGGGTCGGCGAAATCCACTTT. The chain recombines TRBV2 with TRBJ1-6; 9 nucleotides match TRBD1. V gave up 4 bases and J gave up 17 bases; unmatched junction bases: 12. Germline assignment: CDR1 SNHLY and CDR2 FYNNEI. The CDR3 has 14 residues.

This clone was seen once. The chain uses TRBV29-1 and TRBJ2-5; tentatively, D is TRBD1 or TRBD2 (5 bases each). V dropped 4 bases and J dropped 2 bases, with 5 bases sitting between them. CDR1 and CDR2 from the germline V gene are SQVTM and ANQGSEA. The CDR3 is 11 amino acids. The CDR3 nucleotides read TGCAGCGTTGGGGGGCAAGAGACCCAGTACTTC. Amino acids: CSVGGQETQYF.

V and J are TRBV29-1 and TRBJ1-2; TRBD1 aligns across 7 bases. The J segment lost 8 bases and the V segment lost 6 bases, leaving 9 bases of the junction unmatched. The CDR3 consists of 12 residues. The germline V gene encodes CDR1 SQVTM and CDR2 ANQGSEA. The CDR3 sequence is CSVDRGRRGYTF. CDR3 sequence (DNA): TGCAGCGTGGATAGGGGGCGGAGGGGCTACACCTTC.

This chain uses TRBV7-9 with TRBJ2-7; 8 bases map to TRBD1. The J segment lost 2 bases and the V segment lost 5 bases, leaving 8 bases of the junction unmatched. Germline V lookup: CDR1 SEHNR, CDR2 FQNEAQ (reference sequence). The CDR3 extends over 15 amino acids. CDR3 bases: TGTGCCAGCAGCGCTGGACAGGGAATTACCTACGAGCAGTACTTC. Translation gives CASSAGQGITYEQYF.

The rearrangement uses TRBV5-5 and TRBJ1-4; D possibly corresponds to TRBD1 (6 bases). Germline V gene data show CDR1 as SGHKS and CDR2 as YYEKEE (reference sequence). The CDR3 totals 16 residues. V gave up 4 bases and J gave up 8 bases, with 21 bases separating them. Here the CDR3 DNA reads TGTGCCAGCAGCCTGGGGCCAGGGGAGGGTCGAGAAAAACTGTTTTTT. Translation: CASSLGPGEGREKLFF.

The chain's CDR3 is CASSSTGSVEQYF. CDR3 nucleotides: TGTGCCAGCAGTTCTACAGGGTCCGTCGAGCAGTACTTC. The chain has TRBV6-6 and TRBJ2-7; D is possibly TRBD1 (6 bases). V was shortened by 4 bases and J by 6 bases, with 13 bases between the two germline ends. The CDR3 loop spans 13 amino acids. CDR1 MNHNY and CDR2 SVGAGI come from the germline V gene (reference sequence).

This chain connects TRBV19 to TRBJ2-7; D unresolved. CDR3 size: 12 residues. Germline assignment: CDR1 LNHDA and CDR2 SQIVND (reference sequence). Trimming removed 3 bases from V and 5 bases from J, with 8 bases in between. CDR3: CASSMGHDEQYF. In DNA form, the CDR3 reads TGTGCCAGTAGTATGGGTCACGACGAGCAGTACTTC.

The chain employs TRBV27 and TRBJ2-3, with D tentatively TRBD1 (7 bases). The germline gives CDR1 MNHEY, CDR2 SMNVEV (reference sequence). The CDR3 totals 17 residues. Trimming left V 3 bases short and J 5 bases short, with 21 bases between. The chain's CDR3 is CASSLNRLQGRGDTQYF. As DNA, the CDR3 is TGTGCCAGCAGTTTGAACCGACTACAGGGGCGGGGAGATACGCAGTATTTT.

This rearrangement joins TRBV18 to TRBJ1-2; D not certain. This CDR3 spans 13 amino acids. Germline V gives CDR1 KGHSH, CDR2 LQKENI. Trimming removed 3 bases at V and 2 bases at J, with 7 bases between. The chain's CDR3 is CASSPSDNYGYTF. CDR3 bases: TGTGCCAGCTCACCTTCGGACAACTATGGCTACACCTTC.

The sample holds one count of this clone. The J gene is TRBJ2-7, the V gene TRBV7-9; the D gene is possibly TRBD1 (6 bases). Per germline, CDR1 SEHNR and CDR2 FQNEAQ (reference sequence). Between the trimmed V and J ends, which lost 5 bases and 0 bases, there was a span of 20 bases. This CDR3 is built from 17 residues. DNA of the CDR3: TGTGCCAGCAGCCGAATCTCCCCGGACAGACTCTCCTACGAGCAGTACTTC. Translated, it gives CASSRISPDRLSYEQYF.

The CDR3 here is CASSIRDRDEAFF. DNA of the CDR3: TGTGCCAGTAGTATAAGGGACAGGGATGAAGCTTTCTTT. This chain connects TRBV19 to TRBJ1-1, with 9 positions matching TRBD1. Germline loops: CDR1 LNHDA, CDR2 SQIVND (reference sequence). V lost 2 bases to trimming and J lost 7 bases; unmatched junction nucleotides: 2. The CDR3 spans 13 residues.

This chain joins TRBV10-3 and TRBJ1-2; weak D call: TRBD1 (5 bases). Looked up from germline, CDR1 is ENHRY and CDR2 is SYGVKD. CDR3 length: 15 amino acids. Trimming took 6 bases from V and 2 from J, leaving 16 bases between them. CDR3 bases: TGTGCCATCAGCTCGGTGGGGGGATCGAACTATGGCTACACCTTC. Translation: CAISSVGGSNYGYTF.

The V gene is TRBV5-1, the J gene TRBJ2-7; 11 nucleotides align to TRBD2. The CDR3 runs 18 residues. Germline CDR1 SGHRS, CDR2 YFSETQ. J was trimmed by 2 bases and V by 0 bases; bases with no gene match: 10. The chain's CDR3 is CASSLGPGTSGVTYEQYF. The DNA of the CDR3 is TGCGCCAGCAGCTTGGGGCCCGGGACTAGCGGAGTCACCTACGAGCAGTACTTC.

This chain connects TRBV11-2 to TRBJ2-3; no clear D. CDR1 SGHAT and CDR2 FQNNGV come from the germline V gene. Trimming shortened V by 3 bases and J by 6 bases, and 7 bases separated the two germline ends. This CDR3 region has 12 residues. Here the CDR3 reads CASSFQWDTQYF. DNA of the CDR3: TGTGCCAGCAGCTTCCAGTGGGATACGCAGTATTTT.